The sequence of this T cell receptor beta chain was determined in a study of cytomegalovirus exposure and HLA in healthy donors. About the study: Out of fewer than 400 genotyped donors, about 80% belonged to the Caucasian-associated ancestry cluster. Findings and limits, study-wide: Most of the TCR beta V segments (in an earlier analysis) were productive either about 90% or about 30% of the time.

A multiplex PCR was run with 60 Vbeta primers and 13 Jbeta primers. Assay: immunoSEQ multiplex PCR; the TCRdb copy retains only in-frame clones and omits some. The table shows 200,000 or so clones, with 65% to 85% occurring only once. Germline V gene data show CDR1 as SGDLS and CDR2 as YYNGEE. The CDR3 loop spans 16 amino acids. The J segment lost 0 bases and the V segment lost 6 bases, leaving 11 bases of the junction unmatched. Notes on this clone: The antigen is unknown.

The V call is TRBV9, the J call TRBJ1-1, with 7 bases aligning to TRBD1. The receptor was derived from a man aged 50 or older in good health and CMV-seronegative. Sequencing was done on a sample of PBMCs. CDR3 nucleotides: TGTGCCAGCAACAGAGAACCGGGACAGATGAACACTGAAGCTTTCTTT. It yields the protein CASNREPGQMNTEAFF.